This TCR beta chain was retrieved from a study of T cell responses to AZD1222 COVID-19 vaccine. Study details: Second-dose groups at about 4 or about 12 weeks were pooled. Findings of the study overall: Baseline serostatus was positive in only six AZD1222 recipients. White British people made up most donors, females outnumbered males, and clonal diversity was possibly underestimated. Two doses of AZD1222 preceded a rise in Spike-specific TCR breadth and depth.

Remarks on this clone: No antigen is known for it.

Generated by immunoSEQ multiplex PCR, the TCRdb table keeps only in-frame clones and is missing some. The sample shows around 160,000 clones, 90% to 95% of them seen only once. V was shortened by 0 bases and J by 4 bases, with 9 bases between the two germline ends. Germline CDR1 and CDR2: PRHDT and FYEKMQ (reference sequence). The CDR3 sequence is 14 residues long. This sequence originates from an adult in good health. The specimen was peripheral blood, collected on day 0 of AZD1222 vaccination. The V gene is TRBV13, the J gene TRBJ1-2; D perhaps matches TRBD1 (5 bases). The CDR3 loop reads CASSLGGRIYGYTF. CDR3 DNA sequence: TGTGCCAGCAGCTTAGGGGGACGGATCTATGGCTACACCTTC.